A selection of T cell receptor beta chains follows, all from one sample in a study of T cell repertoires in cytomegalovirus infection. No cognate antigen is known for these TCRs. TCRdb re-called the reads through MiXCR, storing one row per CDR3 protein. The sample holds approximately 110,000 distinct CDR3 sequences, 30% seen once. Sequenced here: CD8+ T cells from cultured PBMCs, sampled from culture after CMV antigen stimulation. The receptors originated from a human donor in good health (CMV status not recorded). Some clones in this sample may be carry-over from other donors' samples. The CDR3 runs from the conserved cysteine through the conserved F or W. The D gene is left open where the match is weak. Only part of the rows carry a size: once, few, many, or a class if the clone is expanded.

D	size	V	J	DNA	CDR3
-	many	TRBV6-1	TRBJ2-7	TGTGCCAGCAGTTATGGTGTGAGCTCCTACGAGCAGTACTTC	CASSYGVSSYEQYF
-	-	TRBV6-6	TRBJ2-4	TGTGCCAGCAGTTACGGCCAGGTAGCCAAAAACATTCAGTACTTC	CASSYGQVAKNIQYF
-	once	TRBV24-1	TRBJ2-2	TGTGCCACCAGTGATGAACCCGGGGAGCTGTTTTTT	CATSDEPGELFF
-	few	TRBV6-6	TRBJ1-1	TGTGCCAGCAGTTACTGGGGGGCTGGTGAAGCTTTCTTT	CASSYWGAGEAFF
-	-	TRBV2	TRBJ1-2	TGTGCCATACAGACAGGTTCTAACTATGGCTACACCTTC	CAIQTGSNYGYTF
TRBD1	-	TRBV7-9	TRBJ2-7	TGTGCCAGCAGCTCCGGAACAGGGGAAAACTCCTACGAGCAGTACTTC	CASSSGTGENSYEQYF
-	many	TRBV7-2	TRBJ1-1	TGTGCCAGCAGCTTATGGGGCACTGAAGCTTTCTTT	CASSLWGTEAFF
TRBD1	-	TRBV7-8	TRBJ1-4	TGTGCCAGCAGCCCGGACAGGGGTCTTAATGAAAAACTGTTTTTT	CASSPDRGLNEKLFF
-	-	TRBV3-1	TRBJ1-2	TGTGCCAGCAGCCTAAGGGACATCTATGGCTACACCTTC	CASSLRDIYGYTF
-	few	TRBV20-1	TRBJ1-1	TGCAGTGCTAGGGGGGGACGGACGAACACTGAAGCTTTCTTT	CSARGGRTNTEAFF
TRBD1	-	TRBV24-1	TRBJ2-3	TGTGCCACCAGGACAGGGACCAGCACAGATACGCAGTATTTT	CATRTGTSTDTQYF
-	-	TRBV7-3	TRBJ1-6	TGTGCCAGCAGCTTAACGGGAGGGTTCGGTTCACCCCTCCACTTT	CASSLTGGFGSPLHF
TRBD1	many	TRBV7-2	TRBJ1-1	TGTGCCAGCAGCCCTCGCGGGACAGGGAATTGGAACACTGAAGCTTTCTTT	CASSPRGTGNWNTEAFF
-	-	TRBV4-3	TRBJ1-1	TGCGCCAGCAGCCAACGTCGACATGGGACTGAAGCTTTCTTT	CASSQRRHGTEAFF
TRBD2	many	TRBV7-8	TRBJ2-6	TGTGCCAGCACCCATTCGGGGGGGGCGAATTCTGGGGCCAACGTCCTGACTTTC	CASTHSGGANSGANVLTF
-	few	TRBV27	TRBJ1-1	TGTGCCAGCAGTTTTATAGGGTCGGGCACTGAAGCTTTCTTT	CASSFIGSGTEAFF
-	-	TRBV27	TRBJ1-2	TGTGCCAGCAGGACCCCCAACTATGGCTACACCTTC	CASRTPNYGYTF
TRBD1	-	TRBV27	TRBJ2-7	TGTGCCAGCAGTCCGGGACAGTATTACGAGCAGTACTTC	CASSPGQYYEQYF
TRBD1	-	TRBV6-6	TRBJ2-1	TGTGCCAGCAGATTATCCGGGACAGGGGGCGATGAGCAGTTCTTC	CASRLSGTGGDEQFF
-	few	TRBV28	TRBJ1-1	TGTGCCAGCAGTTTCCGACAGAACACTGAAGCTTTCTTT	CASSFRQNTEAFF
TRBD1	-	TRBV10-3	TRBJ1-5	TGTGCCATCAGTGAGCTGCAGGGGGATCAGCCCCAGCATTTT	CAISELQGDQPQHF
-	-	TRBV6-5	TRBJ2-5	TGTGCCAGCAGGGCAGGGGGGGAGTTAGAGACCCAGTACTTC	CASRAGGELETQYF
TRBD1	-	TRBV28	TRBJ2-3	TGTGCCAGCAGTTTCTTGACAGGGCACACAGATACGCAGTATTTT	CASSFLTGHTDTQYF
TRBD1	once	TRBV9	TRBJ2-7	TGTGCCAGCAGCGTAGGTTCTAGTGGACAGGGACGGCACGAGCAGTACTTC	CASSVGSSGQGRHEQYF